The 7 T cell receptor beta chains in this list originate from one sample, sequenced in a study of blood T cell repertoires in COVID-19 (dated by TCRdb to 2020 to 2021). Libraries were built with the immunoSEQ multiplex PCR assay. TCRdb carries this immuneACCESS record with in-frame sequences only. Its versions omit some clonotypes, under half of them owing to an unresolved V gene in the studies checked, with the rest unexplained. Counted in this sample were some 180,000 clones; around four fifths of them appeared once. Around 2.7% of the sample is taken by the ten largest. The sequenced sample consisted of peripheral blood. The receptors were gathered from a woman over 75 with COVID-19, enrolled during active disease.

V and J are TRBV19 and TRBJ2-1; 10 bases match TRBD2. Unmatched junction bases numbered 9, after V lost 8 bases and J lost 8 bases. The CDR3 is 14 amino acids. CDR1 and CDR2 (germline): LNHDA, SQIVND (reference sequence). The CDR3 reads CASCSLAGVHEQFF. DNA for the CDR3: TGTGCCAGTTGTTCCCTAGCGGGAGTGCATGAGCAGTTCTTC.

V usage is TRBV18 and J usage is TRBJ2-7, with 8 bases matching TRBD2. Germline CDR1 and CDR2: KGHSH and LQKENI. J lost 0 bases, V lost 4 bases, and 2 bases had no gene match. The CDR3 covers 14 residues. This CDR3 reads CASSQGLVSYEQYF. In DNA form, the CDR3 reads TGTGCCAGCTCACAGGGACTAGTCTCCTACGAGCAGTACTTC.

CDR3 bases: TGTGCCAGCAGTTTAACAGGGGCCTACGAGCAGTACTTC. Amino acids: CASSLTGAYEQYF. The chain employs TRBV6-2 or TRBV6-3 and TRBJ2-7; TRBD1 agrees at 7 bases. Trimming at V came to 4 bases and at J to 2 bases, leaving 2 bases not matched to a gene. Germline values: CDR1 MNHEY, CDR2 SVGEGT. The CDR3 consists of 13 residues.

The chain carries TRBV6-4 and TRBJ2-3; 9 bases line up with TRBD1. The CDR3 contains 15 residues. V gave up 2 bases and J gave up 2 bases; unmatched junction bases: 2. The V gene's germline CDR1 is MRHNA and CDR2 SNTAGT. CDR3 DNA: TGTGCCAGCAGTGACGGGACAGGGAACACAGATACGCAGTATTTT. As protein: CASSDGTGNTDTQYF.

The chain employs TRBV5-1 and TRBJ2-3, with 8 bases fitting TRBD2. The germline CDR1 and CDR2 sequences are SGHRS and YFSETQ. The V segment lost 2 bases and the J segment 3 bases; nucleotides outside the gene matches: 5. The CDR3 contains 15 residues. CDR3 sequence reads: CASSLAGEKTDTQYF. The CDR3 nucleotides are TGCGCCAGCAGCTTAGCGGGAGAGAAAACAGATACGCAGTATTTT.

This clone has a handful of counts. This chain uses TRBV7-3 with TRBJ2-1; a weak D match, TRBD2 (5 bases). The CDR3 covers 13 residues. Looked up from germline, CDR1 is SGHTA and CDR2 is FQGTGA. V lost 3 bases and J lost 5, with 8 bases in between. CDR3 in amino acids: CASSFGVNNEQFF. The CDR3 DNA is TGTGCCAGCAGCTTCGGGGTAAACAATGAGCAGTTCTTC.

The chain uses TRBV7-2 and TRBJ2-5; tentatively, D is TRBD1 (6 bases). The CDR3 sequence is 16 residues long. V was pared by 5 bases and J by 5 bases, with 21 bases between. Germline CDR1 and CDR2: SGHTA and FQGNSA. The CDR3 sequence is CASSPTGLVGAETQYF. CDR3 sequence (DNA): TGTGCCAGCAGCCCCACAGGGCTTGTTGGTGCCGAGACCCAGTACTTC.